Following are 14 T cell receptor beta chains from one sample sequenced in a study of T cells after yellow fever vaccination. Each CDR3 protein gets one entry after TCRdb re-called the 5' RACE reads with MiXCR. The table records a few hundred thousand distinct CDR3 sequences, roughly a sixth of them present only once. The sequencing here drew on PBMCs, taken less than 6 days after the first yellow fever vaccination. Receptors were obtained from a man aged 18 to 30 who received the YFV17D yellow fever vaccine.

V gene TRBV20-1 combines with J gene TRBJ1-5, with TRBD1 identical over 8 bases. V shed 3 bases, J shed 5 bases, and the junction held 3 bases outside the gene matches. There are 13 residues in the CDR3. Germline V lookup: CDR1 DFQATT, CDR2 SNEGSKA (reference sequence). The CDR3 reads CSARGQADQPQHF. In nucleotides, the CDR3 is TGCAGTGCTAGGGGACAGGCCGATCAGCCCCAGCATTTT.

This clonotype was counted ten times or more. V usage is TRBV6-5 and J usage is TRBJ2-1; the D call may be TRBD1 or TRBD2 (5 bases each). This CDR3 comprises 13 residues. The germline gives CDR1 MNHEY, CDR2 SVGAGI. Trimming removed 6 bases at V and 9 bases at J, with 15 bases between. The CDR3 DNA sequence: TGTGCCAGCAGAAACCAACAGGAGGCTGAGCAGTTCTTC. Translating it yields CASRNQQEAEQFF.

This clonotype appeared a few times. The chain uses TRBV11-2 and TRBJ2-3, with a possible D match to TRBD2 (7 bases). Germline CDR1 reads SGHAT; CDR2 reads FQNNGV. Trimming shortened V by 5 bases and J by 3 bases, and 27 bases separated the two germline ends. This CDR3 comprises 19 residues. Here the CDR3 reads CASSREGRGGTPPTDTQYF. CDR3 nucleotides: TGTGCCAGCAGCCGAGAGGGGAGGGGGGGCACCCCCCCGACAGATACGCAGTATTTT.

This clonotype was found a few times. The rearrangement uses TRBV5-1 and TRBJ2-5, with 9 bases matching TRBD1. Trimming cost V 2 bases and J 7 bases; bases outside gene matches: 6. Germline V gene lookup returns CDR1 SGHRS and CDR2 YFSETQ. The CDR3 spans 14 residues. CDR3 amino acids: CASSFETGGMTQYF. CDR3 DNA: TGCGCCAGCAGCTTCGAGACAGGGGGTATGACCCAGTACTTC.

The chain carries TRBV19 and TRBJ1-2; tentative D call: TRBD1 (5 bases). Germline values: CDR1 LNHDA, CDR2 SQIVND (reference sequence). The germline V and J ends were trimmed by 6 bases and 8 bases, with 10 bases remaining between them. The CDR3 runs to 11 residues. The chain's CDR3 is CASRERGGYTF. DNA for the CDR3: TGTGCCAGTAGGGAAAGGGGCGGCTACACCTTC.

This clonotype has a count of ten or more. The chain combines TRBV20-1 with TRBJ1-2; 11 bases are a match to TRBD1. The CDR3 is 15 residues long. In germline, CDR1 is DFQATT, CDR2 SNEGSKA (reference sequence). V lost 0 bases and J lost 7; bases outside the gene matches: 7. The CDR3, as DNA: TGCAGTGCTAGAGATGACCGGACAGGGGGCACTGGCTACACCTTC. Encoded protein: CSARDDRTGGTGYTF.

The table lists this clonotype with a few counts. V usage is TRBV20-1 and J usage is TRBJ2-5, with TRBD2 identical over 13 bases. V shed 2 bases, J shed 5 bases, and the junction held 5 bases outside the gene matches. Germline assignment: CDR1 DFQATT and CDR2 SNEGSKA (reference sequence). The CDR3 has 15 amino acids. In DNA, the CDR3 is TGCAGTGCTAGATCGACTAGCGGGGGGCAGGAGACCCAGTACTTC. This sequence encodes CSARSTSGGQETQYF.

In its sample, this clonotype was seen many times. The rearrangement links TRBV5-1 to TRBJ2-3; D ambiguous. Per the germline V gene, CDR1 is SGHRS and CDR2 is YFSETQ. V shed 2 bases and J shed 0 bases, with 13 bases lying between them. CDR3 length: 16 residues. The DNA of the CDR3 is TGCGCCAGCAGCTTTTCTCCGAGCCCGAGCACAGATACGCAGTATTTT. Protein product: CASSFSPSPSTDTQYF.

The chain employs TRBV20-1 and TRBJ2-2; a possible D gene is TRBD2 (7 bases). Looked up from germline, CDR1 is DFQATT and CDR2 is SNEGSKA (reference sequence). The ends were cut back, 1 base at V and 3 bases at J, with 15 bases in the middle. CDR3 size: 16 residues. CDR3 loop: CSARAGGGADTGELFF. In DNA form, the CDR3 reads TGCAGTGCTAGAGCAGGAGGGGGGGCGGACACCGGGGAGCTGTTTTTT.

This clonotype appeared a single time. The chain carries TRBV28 and TRBJ1-5, with a possible D match to TRBD1 (6 bases). The CDR3 has 16 amino acids. The germline V and J ends were trimmed by 1 base and 6 bases, with 16 bases remaining between them. Germline V gene lookup returns CDR1 MDHEN and CDR2 SYDVKM. The CDR3 nucleotides are TGTGCCAGCAGTTTATATACGGGGGACAACGGTCAGCCCCAGCATTTT. It encodes CASSLYTGDNGQPQHF.

The chain couples TRBV12-3 or TRBV12-4 to TRBJ1-1, with a possible D match to TRBD1 (5 bases). Between the trimmed V and J ends, which lost 7 bases and 5 bases, there was a span of 20 bases. The CDR3 runs 15 residues. CDR3 DNA sequence: TGTGCCAGCATCCTTGCCGGGGGGGGTTGGACTGAAGCTTTCTTT. It yields the protein CASILAGGGWTEAFF.

V is TRBV3-1 and J is TRBJ1-5; 12 nucleotides align to TRBD1. The V and J ends lost 5 bases and 6 bases, in that order; junction bases with no gene match: 11. Germline CDR1 LGHDT, CDR2 YNNKEL (reference sequence). This CDR3 has 17 amino acids. The CDR3: CASSSGTGGYDAQPQHF. Here the CDR3 DNA reads TGTGCCAGCAGCTCCGGGACAGGGGGCTATGACGCTCAGCCCCAGCATTTT.

The sample holds a few counts of this clonotype. The chain carries TRBV7-2 and TRBJ1-3, with a weak D call TRBD1 (5 bases). Looked up from germline, CDR1 is SGHTA and CDR2 is FQGNSA. V dropped 5 bases and J dropped 4 bases, with 15 bases sitting between them. CDR3 length: 15 residues. The CDR3 sequence: CASSTVSGVGNTIYF. Written as DNA, the CDR3 is TGTGCCAGCAGCACCGTGTCGGGGGTAGGAAACACCATATATTTT.

This clonotype occurred many times. The rearrangement uses TRBV5-1 and TRBJ2-1; TRBD2 aligns across 10 bases. Trimming at V came to 0 bases and at J to 5 bases, leaving 5 bases not matched to a gene. The length of the CDR3 is 16 residues. Looked up from germline, CDR1 is SGHRS and CDR2 is YFSETQ. This CDR3 reads CASSLGPSGGHNEQFF. The CDR3 DNA is TGCGCCAGCAGCTTGGGGCCTAGCGGGGGCCACAATGAGCAGTTCTTC.